The rows below give T cell receptor beta chains drawn from one sample of a study of neurological immune-mediated disorders. TCRdb ran MiXCR on the 5' RACE reads and lists one entry per CDR3 protein. The data hold tens of thousands of distinct CDR3 sequences, with roughly 4.3% observed a single time. Sequenced: PBMCs. These receptors came from a woman aged 60-75 years with multiple sclerosis. Each CDR3 is given with its conserved first and last residue. Each record gives: CDR3 length, clone size, D gene, V gene, J gene, CDR3 protein, CDR3 DNA. A D gene is named only where the DNA matches it firmly. Size values are once, few and many counts, or a class for expanded clones, and some rows have none.

15	many	NA	TRBV20-1	TRBJ1-2	CSARDGREGNYGYTF	TGCAGTGCTAGAGATGGTCGAGAAGGAAACTATGGCTACACCTTC
14	many	NA	TRBV28	TRBJ2-7	CASSLAGPHYEQYF	TGTGCCAGCAGTCTGGCGGGACCTCACTACGAGCAGTACTTC
15	many	NA	TRBV29-1	TRBJ1-4	CGGGNTHLTNEKLFF	TGCGGTGGGGGGAACACCCACCTCACTAATGAAAAACTGTTTTTT
11	many	NA	TRBV20-1	TRBJ1-1	CSARDLPEAFF	TGCAGTGCTAGAGATTTGCCTGAAGCTTTCTTT
13	many	NA	TRBV7-6	TRBJ2-7	CASSLEWGDEQYF	TGTGCCAGCAGCTTAGAGTGGGGGGACGAGCAGTACTTC
14	many	NA	TRBV6-5	TRBJ1-2	CASSYDPNNYGYTF	TGTGCCAGCAGTTACGATCCAAATAACTATGGCTACACCTTC
15	many	TRBD1	TRBV5-1	TRBJ2-5	CASSQKRTGGETQYF	TGCGCCAGCAGCCAGAAGCGGACAGGGGGAGAGACCCAGTACTTC
12	NA	NA	TRBV19	TRBJ1-1	CASSNKGTEAFF	TGTGCCAGTAGTAACAAGGGCACTGAAGCTTTCTTT
17	many	NA	TRBV3-1	TRBJ2-6	CASSRDLSSSGANVLTF	TGTGCCAGCAGTCGGGACTTAAGTAGCTCTGGGGCCAACGTCCTGACTTTC
14	many	TRBD1	TRBV12-3/TRBV12-4	TRBJ1-1	CASSPRGGNTEAFF	TGTGCCAGCAGTCCCAGGGGGGGGAACACTGAAGCTTTCTTT
16	many	TRBD1	TRBV20-1	TRBJ1-5	CSALGQGGFGNQPQHF	TGCAGTGCATTGGGACAGGGGGGGTTTGGCAATCAGCCCCAGCATTTT
24	few	TRBD2	TRBV6-4	TRBJ2-3	CASRTPEFSQGLAGGSLSTDTQYF	TGTGCCAGCAGGACCCCCGAATTTAGCCAGGGACTAGCGGGGGGATCCTTAAGCACAGATACGCAGTATTTT
15	many	NA	TRBV5-1	TRBJ1-4	CASSPNTATNEKLFF	TGCGCCAGCAGCCCTAACACTGCAACTAATGAAAAACTGTTTTTT
14	many	TRBD1	TRBV12-3/TRBV12-4	TRBJ1-1	CASTLGQVPTEAFF	TGTGCCAGCACCCTCGGACAGGTCCCCACTGAAGCTTTCTTT
14	many	NA	TRBV12-3/TRBV12-4	TRBJ2-2	CASSPGPNPGELFF	TGTGCCAGCAGCCCGGGACCCAACCCCGGGGAGCTGTTTTTT
14	many	NA	TRBV28	TRBJ2-1	CASSFGGTHNEQFF	TGTGCCAGCAGTTTCGGGGGTACCCACAATGAGCAGTTCTTC
16	many	NA	TRBV5-1	TRBJ2-4	CASSSIPQLAKNIQYF	TGCGCCAGCAGCTCGATACCTCAACTAGCCAAAAACATTCAGTACTTC
15	many	NA	TRBV20-1	TRBJ2-3	CSARDTLRVGDTQYF	TGCAGTGCTAGGGACACACTAAGAGTAGGGGATACGCAGTATTTT
14	many	NA	TRBV20-1	TRBJ1-1	CSARRSRMNTEAFF	TGCAGTGCTAGGAGGAGTAGGATGAACACTGAAGCTTTCTTT
14	many	NA	TRBV7-2	TRBJ2-3	CASSLTRGTDTQYF	TGTGCCAGCAGCTTAACTAGGGGCACAGATACGCAGTATTTT
16	many	TRBD2	TRBV3-1	TRBJ2-1	CASSPNGGLSYNEQFF	TGTGCCAGCAGCCCGAATGGGGGACTAAGCTACAATGAGCAGTTCTTC
15	many	NA	TRBV9	TRBJ1-3	CASSVVDSSGNTIYF	TGTGCCAGCAGCGTAGTAGATTCAAGTGGAAACACCATATATTTT
13	many	TRBD1	TRBV10-2	TRBJ2-7	CASTGGYSYEQYF	TGCGCCAGCACAGGGGGCTACTCCTACGAGCAGTACTTC
15	many	TRBD1	TRBV3-1	TRBJ1-1	CASSPRQGRNTEAFF	TGTGCCAGCAGCCCCCGACAGGGGAGGAACACTGAAGCTTTCTTT
20	many	TRBD1	TRBV18	TRBJ2-3	CASSQDQGAWGQARPDTQYF	TGTGCCAGCTCCCAAGATCAGGGGGCGTGGGGTCAAGCGAGACCAGATACGCAGTATTTT
14	many	NA	TRBV18	TRBJ2-3	CASSRDQRADTQYF	TGTGCCAGCTCACGGGACCAGCGGGCGGATACGCAGTATTTT
15	many	NA	TRBV28	TRBJ2-6	CASHRRSSGANVLTF	TGTGCGAGTCACAGGAGATCCTCTGGGGCCAACGTCCTGACTTTC
16	many	TRBD2	TRBV5-1	TRBJ2-5	CASSLETSGVQETQYF	TGCGCCAGCAGCTTGGAGACTAGCGGGGTACAAGAGACCCAGTACTTC
15	many	NA	TRBV5-1	TRBJ1-6	CASSLDPLGGRPLHF	TGCGCCAGCAGCTTGGACCCCCTGGGTGGTCGTCCCCTCCACTTT
12	many	NA	TRBV10-1	TRBJ1-6	CASSEGPTTLHF	TGCGCCAGCAGTGAGGGACCGACGACCCTCCACTTT
15	many	TRBD2	TRBV28	TRBJ2-2	CASSLFGLAAGELFF	TGTGCCAGCAGTTTATTTGGACTAGCGGCCGGGGAGCTGTTTTTT
15	many	NA	TRBV7-9	TRBJ2-7	CASSLGQPNSYEQYF	TGTGCCAGCAGCTTAGGACAGCCAAACTCCTACGAGCAGTACTTC
14	many	TRBD1	TRBV29-1	TRBJ1-1	CSAAVGTGGLSAFF	TGCAGCGCCGCAGTCGGGACAGGGGGCTTGTCGGCTTTCTTT
13	many	TRBD2	TRBV5-1	TRBJ2-7	CASGGEASYEQYF	TGCGCCAGTGGGGGGGAGGCGTCCTACGAGCAGTACTTC
16	many	TRBD1	TRBV7-2	TRBJ2-1	CASSAAGGSPYNEQFF	TGTGCCAGCAGCGCAGCAGGGGGCTCCCCCTACAATGAGCAGTTCTTC
15	many	TRBD2	TRBV20-1	TRBJ2-5	CSASLGGGDGETQYF	TGCAGTGCCTCCCTCGGCGGGGGGGACGGAGAGACCCAGTACTTC
15	many	NA	TRBV7-9	TRBJ2-7	CASSLDWQGIGEQYF	TGTGCCAGCAGCTTAGATTGGCAGGGCATTGGGGAGCAGTACTTC
15	many	NA	TRBV5-1	TRBJ1-1	CASSLAQGVGSEAFF	TGCGCCAGCAGCTTGGCCCAGGGAGTTGGCTCTGAAGCTTTCTTT
16	many	TRBD1	TRBV20-1	TRBJ2-7	CSAKDRGSSRVGEQYF	TGCAGTGCTAAGGACAGGGGGTCTTCTCGTGTTGGCGAGCAGTACTTC
15	medium-sized	NA	TRBV25-1	TRBJ2-1	CASSELGGFLYEQFF	TGTGCCAGCAGTGAACTTGGTGGGTTTCTCTATGAGCAGTTCTTC